The present T cell receptor (beta chain) was sequenced within a study of CD8 T cells in Susac syndrome. Findings and caveats of the study: The study's TCR sequencing and HLA analysis drew on a certain number of individuals. That number was acknowledged as relatively small.

Germline CDR1 GTSNPN, CDR2 SVGIG (reference sequence). With 4 bases removed from V and 7 bases from J, the gap between germline ends came to 13 bases. The CDR3 consists of 12 residues. Of note for this clonotype: Antigen: not known.

A quantity of about 0.5 to 1 ug RNA underwent reverse transcription using random hexamers. Amplification of TCR beta CDR3 across 54 Vbeta and 13 Jbeta was performed with immunoSEQ multiplex PCR. Using its own MiXCR run on the immunoSEQ multiplex PCR reads, TCRdb lists one record per CDR3 protein. The table has about 440,000 distinct CDR3 sequences, approximately 85% seen once. The chain employs TRBV30 and TRBJ2-5; weak D call: TRBD1 (5 bases). This clonotype originated in a human donor with multiple sclerosis. Sequenced material: CD8+ T cells from PBMCs. The CDR3 here is CAWKGDSVTQYF. The CDR3 DNA reads as TGTGCCTGGAAAGGGGATTCGGTGACCCAGTACTTC.